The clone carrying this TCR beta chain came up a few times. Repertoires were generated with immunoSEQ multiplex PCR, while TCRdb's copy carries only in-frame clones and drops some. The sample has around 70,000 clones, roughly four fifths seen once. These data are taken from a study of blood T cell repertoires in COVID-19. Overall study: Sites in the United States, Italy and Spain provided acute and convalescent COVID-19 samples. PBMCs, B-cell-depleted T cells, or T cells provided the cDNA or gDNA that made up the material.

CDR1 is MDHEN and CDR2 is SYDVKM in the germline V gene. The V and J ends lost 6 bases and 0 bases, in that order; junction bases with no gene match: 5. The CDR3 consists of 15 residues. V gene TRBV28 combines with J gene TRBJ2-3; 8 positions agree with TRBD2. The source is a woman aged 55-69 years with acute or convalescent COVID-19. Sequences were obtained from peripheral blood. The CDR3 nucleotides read TGTGCCAGCAGCGATAGCGGGGACAGCACAGATACGCAGTATTTT. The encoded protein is CASSDSGDSTDTQYF.